This T cell receptor beta chain was sequenced during a study of OX40 agonist ivuxolimab in advanced cancers. Note on this clone: The antigen is unknown.

Whole-study results and caveats: On average, a greater number of expanded clones characterised CD8+ T cells relative to CD4+.

Germline CDR1 and CDR2: SGDLS and YYNGEE. The CDR3 spans 13 residues. The trim removed 6 bases at V and 6 bases at J, leaving 8 bases unmatched. Method: immunoSEQ multiplex PCR; TCRdb's copy keeps in-frame clones and lacks some. The sample includes around 20,000 clones, around three quarters of them seen just once. The TCR originated in an adult with an advanced solid tumor such as melanoma, head and neck, liver or kidney cancer. Specimen: CD4+ or CD8+ T cells sorted from blood, collected in a trial of the OX40 agonist ivuxolimab. V gene TRBV9 combines with J gene TRBJ1-2; TRBD1 agrees at 7 bases. CDR3 nucleotide sequence: TGTGCCAGCACCCCCGAGGGGGCAAATGGCTACACCTTC. It codes for CASTPEGANGYTF.